This TCR beta chain derives from a study of blood T cells in healthy people across ages. The V end was cut by 3 bases, the J end by 5 bases, with 13 bases between. The CDR3 covers 14 residues. The second PCR ran about 6 to 12 cycles with a sample-barcoded 5' primer and J-beta primers. A template-switch adaptor with 12 random nucleotides tagged each cDNA molecule. A single record per CDR3 protein comes from TCRdb applying MiXCR to the 5' RACE reads. The sample carries 650,000 to 1,000,000 distinct CDR3 sequences, around 34% recorded once. This clonotype was seen a few times. The clonotype was recovered from a man aged 18-30 years in good health. The sequencing input was blood. V gene TRBV12-3 or TRBV12-4 combines with J gene TRBJ1-1, with a possible D match to TRBD1 (6 bases). The CDR3 nucleotides are TGTGCCAGCAGTTTCGAGGGGGGGGGAACTGAAGCTTTCTTT. Translated, it gives CASSFEGGGTEAFF.